Presented here are 27 T cell receptor beta chains from one specimen sequenced in a study of technical replicates of blood from several donors. The table came from immunoSEQ multiplex PCR; TCRdb's copy has only in-frame clones and leaves some out. The table has 75,000 to 95,000 clones, over 80% seen once. Sequencing was carried out using T cells isolated from PBMCs. The receptors were gathered from a human donor in good health.

CDR3 protein: CSAGTSGALVGEQYF. CDR3 DNA: TGCAGCGCTGGGACTAGCGGGGCCTTGGTCGGAGAGCAGTACTTC. The V and J genes are TRBV29-1 and TRBJ2-7; TRBD2 agrees at 13 bases. From germline, CDR1 is SQVTM and CDR2 ANQGSEA. J lost 7 bases, V lost 7 bases, and 13 bases had no gene match. This CDR3 is 15 amino acids long.

The J gene is TRBJ2-2, the V gene TRBV11-3; 7 positions match TRBD2. V trimming: 2 bases; J trimming: 6 bases; junction bases outside the gene matches: 6. Germline-derived CDR1 and CDR2 are SGHNT and YENEEA. The CDR3 has 15 residues. The CDR3 DNA reads TGTGCCAGCAGCTTAAACTCAGCGGGGTCCGGGGAGCTGTTTTTT. Translated, it gives CASSLNSAGSGELFF.

This clone was recorded once. The gene calls are TRBV11-2 and TRBJ2-5, with D tentatively TRBD1 (6 bases). Germline V lookup: CDR1 SGHAT, CDR2 FQNNGV. V lost 3 bases and J 5 bases, leaving 16 bases between the germline ends. The CDR3 is 15 amino acids. The CDR3 nucleotides read TGTGCCAGCAGCTTGGGGGCTAGCACTACCGAGACCCAGTACTTC. The encoded protein is CASSLGASTTETQYF.

The chain combines TRBV5-1 with TRBJ2-3, with 9 bases lining up with TRBD1. Germline CDR1 SGHRS, CDR2 YFSETQ. This CDR3 is built from 17 residues. The V and J ends lost 5 bases and 2 bases, in that order; junction bases with no gene match: 12. The DNA of the CDR3 is TGCGCCAGCAGTAGAGCCGCGACAGGGGGTGTCACAGATACGCAGTATTTT. This codes for CASSRAATGGVTDTQYF.

V and J are TRBV18 and TRBJ2-7; D remains unclear. CDR3 length: 13 residues. Germline V CDR1 and CDR2: KGHSH, LQKENI. V was trimmed by 4 bases and J by 6 bases, leaving 13 bases between them. This chain's CDR3 is CASSRAGISEQYF. CDR3 DNA: TGTGCCAGCTCACGCGCAGGAATCTCCGAGCAGTACTTC.

This sequence joins TRBV7-6 and TRBJ1-3; 7 bases match TRBD1. J gave up 2 bases and V 3 bases, and 10 bases lay outside the gene matches. This CDR3 spans 17 amino acids. Germline V gene lookup returns CDR1 SGHVS and CDR2 FNYEAQ. The CDR3 is CASSLLYRTGAGNTIYF. CDR3 DNA: TGTGCCAGCAGCTTGCTCTATCGCACAGGGGCTGGAAACACCATATATTTT.

The CDR3 spells CASSRTGLALTEQFF. CDR3 DNA: TGTGCCAGCAGCCGAACGGGACTAGCCCTAACTGAGCAGTTCTTC. The chain combines TRBV13 with TRBJ2-1, with 9 nucleotides matching TRBD2. The CDR3 is 15 amino acids. V gave up 5 bases and J gave up 9 bases; unmatched junction bases: 11. Germline loops: CDR1 PRHDT, CDR2 FYEKMQ (reference sequence).

This clone occurred once. The V call is TRBV19, the J call TRBJ1-2, with D tentatively TRBD1 (6 bases). This CDR3 is built from 15 residues. Germline V gene data show CDR1 as LNHDA and CDR2 as SQIVND (reference sequence). V was pared by 1 base and J by 3 bases, with 12 bases between. In DNA form, the CDR3 reads TGTGCCAGTAGTATAGCGGACAGAGGGGACTATGGCTACACCTTC. Translating it yields CASSIADRGDYGYTF.

The V and J genes are TRBV12-5 and TRBJ1-1; no definite D call. This CDR3 has 14 amino acids. Germline lookup yields CDR1 LGHNT and CDR2 FRNRAP. The V and J ends lost 5 bases and 9 bases respectively, with 19 bases between them. CDR3 sequence (DNA): TGTGCTAGTGGTCCTTCGGCGGGCCAGACAAAAGCTTTCTTT. Protein product: CASGPSAGQTKAFF.

This chain joins TRBV7-9 and TRBJ1-2; 9 bases are shared with TRBD1. Germline V gives CDR1 SEHNR, CDR2 FQNEAQ (reference sequence). CDR3 length: 12 amino acids. The V and J ends lost 5 bases and 13 bases, in that order; junction bases with no gene match: 8. The CDR3 spells CASSPRDRDGTF. CDR3 sequence (DNA): TGTGCCAGCAGCCCACGGGACAGGGACGGCACCTTC.

The chain recombines TRBV5-1 with TRBJ2-7; tentative D call: TRBD2 (5 bases). Germline values: CDR1 SGHRS, CDR2 YFSETQ. The CDR3 is 14 residues long. Deletions cut 0 bases from V and 2 bases from J, with 9 bases between. The CDR3 DNA reads TGCGCCAGCAGCTTGGGGACTGGAGCCTACGAGCAGTACTTC. Translation: CASSLGTGAYEQYF.

J is TRBJ1-2 and V is TRBV5-1, with 8 bases identical to TRBD1. From germline, CDR1 is SGHRS and CDR2 YFSETQ. V shed 0 bases, J shed 8 bases, and the junction held 6 bases outside the gene matches. The CDR3 runs 14 residues. CDR3 in DNA: TGCGCCAGCAGCTTGGAGGACAGGGCTGGAGGCTACACCTTC. Translation gives CASSLEDRAGGYTF.

V usage is TRBV5-1 and J usage is TRBJ2-1; D is undetermined. This CDR3 is 14 amino acids long. Trimming stripped 3 bases from V and 0 bases from J, with 7 bases between. From germline, CDR1 is SGHRS and CDR2 YFSETQ. This CDR3 is CASSSTGSYNEQFF. The CDR3 DNA is TGCGCCAGCAGCTCCACGGGCTCCTACAATGAGCAGTTCTTC.

The chain joins TRBV28 to TRBJ2-5; 8 bases align to TRBD1. V was pared by 6 bases and J by 4 bases, with 7 bases of the junction left unmatched. Germline CDR1 MDHEN, CDR2 SYDVKM. CDR3 length: 14 residues. The CDR3 region is CASRPQGAGETQYF. The CDR3 DNA sequence: TGTGCCAGCAGACCCCAGGGGGCCGGAGAGACCCAGTACTTC.

The rearrangement links TRBV27 to TRBJ2-7; D remains ambiguous. CDR3 length: 13 amino acids. V shed 6 bases and J shed 0 bases, with 9 bases lying between them. CDR1 and CDR2 (germline): MNHEY, SMNVEV (reference sequence). The CDR3 DNA is TGTGCCAGCAGCACCACCAGCTCCTACGAGCAGTACTTC. Translated, it gives CASSTTSSYEQYF.

The J gene is TRBJ2-3, the V gene TRBV5-1, with a tentative D call TRBD2 (6 bases). Germline-derived CDR1 and CDR2 are SGHRS and YFSETQ. The CDR3 is 15 residues long. The germline V and J ends were trimmed by 2 bases and 1 base, with 11 bases remaining between them. CDR3 loop: CASSFRRAGTDTQYF. CDR3 DNA sequence: TGCGCCAGCAGCTTCAGGAGGGCGGGCACAGATACGCAGTATTTT.

This chain connects TRBV7-9 to TRBJ1-2; tentatively, D is TRBD1 (5 bases). This CDR3 comprises 16 residues. The germline V gene encodes CDR1 SEHNR and CDR2 FQNEAQ (reference sequence). V shed 4 bases and J shed 3 bases, with 18 bases lying between them. This chain's CDR3 is CASSSRTQNFDYGYTF. DNA for the CDR3: TGTGCCAGCAGCTCGAGGACACAGAACTTTGACTATGGCTACACCTTC.

With respect to this clone: One junction end does not reproduce the germline sequence, and a read error may be involved. The chain uses TRBV7-7 and TRBJ1-6; 10 positions agree with TRBD1. The CDR3 extends over 15 amino acids. The germline gives CDR1 SSHAT, CDR2 FNYEAQ (reference sequence). The CDR3 DNA follows: TGTGCTAGCAGCCAAATCGGGACAGGGGTCTCACCCCTCCACTTT. Translated, it gives CASSQIGTGVSPLHF.

The chain carries TRBV2 and TRBJ2-5, with D unclear. Germline V CDR1 and CDR2: SNHLY, FYNNEI. V lost 7 bases, J lost 2 bases, and 11 bases lay in between. The CDR3 has 13 amino acids. CDR3 sequence reads: CASKYYGQETQYF. CDR3 nucleotides: TGTGCCAGCAAGTACTACGGGCAAGAGACCCAGTACTTC.

The gene calls are TRBV7-6 and TRBJ1-2, with unresolved D. The CDR3 sequence is 17 residues long. The V end was cut by 0 bases, the J end by 0 bases, with 14 bases between. The germline CDR1 and CDR2 sequences are SGHVS and FNYEAQ. DNA for the CDR3: TGTGCCAGCAGCTTAGCTCCGATATCACCTACTAACTATGGCTACACCTTC. Protein sequence: CASSLAPISPTNYGYTF.

The chain is built from TRBV4-1 and TRBJ2-7; no definite D call. Trimming shortened V by 1 base and J by 2 bases, and 9 bases separated the two germline ends. Germline CDR1 MGHRA, CDR2 YSYEKL. The CDR3 is 14 amino acids. CDR3 residues: CASSQVGSTYEQYF. The DNA of the CDR3 is TGCGCCAGCAGCCAAGTTGGCAGTACCTACGAGCAGTACTTC.

The chain recombines TRBV19 with TRBJ1-5, with a tentative D call TRBD1 (6 bases). Between the trimmed V and J ends, which lost 5 bases and 5 bases, there was a span of 13 bases. Germline V gene data show CDR1 as LNHDA and CDR2 as SQIVND (reference sequence). CDR3 length equals 14 residues. The CDR3 sequence is CASSVAGEYQPQHF. The CDR3 DNA follows: TGTGCCAGTAGTGTCGCAGGGGAGTATCAGCCCCAGCATTTT.

The CDR3 nucleotides read TGCGCCAGCAACCTAGCGGGAGATTCAGATACGCAGTATTTT. It is translated as CASNLAGDSDTQYF. V gene TRBV5-1 combines with J gene TRBJ2-3; 10 bases line up with TRBD2. This CDR3 spans 14 amino acids. Looked up from germline, CDR1 is SGHRS and CDR2 is YFSETQ. V gave up 6 bases and J gave up 4 bases; unmatched junction bases: 5.

This chain connects TRBV2 to TRBJ2-1; 7 bases agree with TRBD2. The V gene's germline CDR1 is SNHLY and CDR2 FYNNEI. The CDR3 covers 16 residues. Unmatched junction bases numbered 8, after V lost 6 bases and J lost 0 bases. The CDR3 bases are TGTGCCAGCAGGAAAACGGGGGAGGGCTCCTACAATGAGCAGTTCTTC. Its translation is CASRKTGEGSYNEQFF.

The chain employs TRBV7-9 and TRBJ2-7; 9 nucleotides align to TRBD2. This CDR3 comprises 15 residues. Germline trimming cut 2 bases from V and 0 bases from J; bases unmatched to any gene: 2. The germline V gene has CDR1 SEHNR and CDR2 FQNEAQ (reference sequence). The CDR3 sequence is CASSLRLAASYEQYF. CDR3 in DNA: TGTGCCAGCAGCTTAAGACTAGCGGCCTCCTACGAGCAGTACTTC.

The chain combines TRBV19 with TRBJ2-3; 9 bases are a match to TRBD2. The CDR3 has 17 amino acids. V gave up 5 bases and J gave up 2 bases; unmatched junction bases: 11. CDR1 is LNHDA and CDR2 is SQIVND in the germline V gene (reference sequence). CDR3 in amino acids: CASSSEGRLADTDTQYF. In nucleotides, the CDR3 is TGTGCCAGTAGTTCAGAAGGCCGACTAGCGGACACAGATACGCAGTATTTT.

In DNA form, the CDR3 reads TGTGCCAGCAGTTCTAGCAGTAGCTCCTACAATGAGCAGTTCTTC. The encoded protein is CASSSSSSSYNEQFF. This chain uses TRBV27 with TRBJ2-1, with D tentatively TRBD2 (5 bases). Germline-derived CDR1 and CDR2 are MNHEY and SMNVEV (reference sequence). CDR3 length equals 15 residues. Trimming took 4 bases from V and 0 from J, leaving 10 bases between them.